This T cell receptor (beta chain) was identified in a study of cytomegalovirus exposure and HLA in healthy donors. The primer mix had 60 Vbeta and 13 Jbeta primers. This table comes from immunoSEQ multiplex PCR, and its TCRdb copy is limited to in-frame clones, with some not included. The sample records some 180,000 clones, roughly 67% being singletons. This clone was observed a handful of times. Its antigen remains unknown. Other DNA variants within this sample encode the same CDR3. Study results and caveats: The productive fraction for most TCR beta V segments was about 87% or about 30% in an earlier analysis. In a later analysis, across HLA loci, associated TCR counts were highest for DRB1, lowest for HLA-C.

This CDR3 is built from 16 residues. The germline V gene encodes CDR1 MGHRA and CDR2 YSYEKL. The V end lost 0 bases, the J end lost 1 base, and 10 bases lay between the germline ends. This TCR derives from a woman aged 18-29 years in good health and CMV-seropositive. The sample taken for sequencing was PBMCs. The chain carries TRBV4-1 and TRBJ1-5; D remains unclear. The CDR3 sequence: CASSQDGAPSNQPQHF. The CDR3 nucleotides are TGCGCCAGCAGCCAAGATGGAGCCCCAAGCAATCAGCCCCAGCATTTT.